The entry below gives a single T cell receptor beta chain sequence along with its context. The entry originates in a study of T cell changes during pregnancy in multiple sclerosis. Trimming stripped 3 bases from V and 3 bases from J, with 17 bases between. Germline CDR1 and CDR2: SGHRS and YFSETQ. This CDR3 is 16 amino acids long. The data were produced by immunoSEQ multiplex PCR, yet TCRdb's version contains in-frame clones alone and is incomplete. The sample shows about 68,000 clones, more than 90% of them seen only once. The origin of this receptor is a female donor with multiple sclerosis, enrolled in a pregnancy study. The chain is built from TRBV5-1 and TRBJ2-3, with D possibly being TRBD2 (6 bases). Sequencing used peripheral blood, obtained in the first trimester of pregnancy. The CDR3 protein is CASSWADYQETDTQYF. CDR3 coding DNA: TGCGCCAGCAGCTGGGCGGACTACCAAGAAACAGATACGCAGTATTTT. The variable domain in full, completed from reference TRBV5-1 and TRBJ2-3, reads KAGVTQTPRYLIKTRGQQVTLSCSPISGHRSVSWYQQTPGQGLQFLFEYFSETQRNKGNFPGRFSGRQFSNSRSEMNVSTLELGDSALYLCASSWADYQETDTQYFGPGTRLTVL.